These 29 T cell receptor beta chains share one sample of origin, sequenced in a study of cytomegalovirus exposure and HLA in healthy donors. 60 Vbeta and 13 Jbeta primers were used in PCR. Assay used: immunoSEQ multiplex PCR; TCRdb lists only in-frame clones, some missing. The data contain approximately 100,000 clones, around 75% of them singletons. Material for sequencing was PBMCs. These receptors were collected from a male donor in good health and CMV-seropositive.

The chain links TRBV19 to TRBJ2-7, with D perhaps TRBD1 (5 bases). Looked up from germline, CDR1 is LNHDA and CDR2 is SQIVND (reference sequence). V gave up 8 bases and J gave up 0 bases, with 11 bases separating them. There are 13 residues in the CDR3. CDR3 protein: CASGSQGSYEQYF. The CDR3 bases are TGTGCCAGTGGTTCTCAGGGCTCCTACGAGCAGTACTTC.

CDR3 loop: CASSTAMNRAYEQYF. The DNA of the CDR3 is TGTGCCAGCAGCACCGCCATGAATCGAGCATACGAGCAGTACTTC. The chain links TRBV5-4 to TRBJ2-7; D gene unclear. Trimming cost V 4 bases and J 4 bases, with 18 bases left between them. From germline, CDR1 is SGHNT and CDR2 YYREEE (reference sequence). The CDR3 spans 15 residues. The full variable domain, its missing parts supplied by reference TRBV5-4 and TRBJ2-7, is ETGVTQSPTHLIKTRGQQVTLRCSSQSGHNTVSWYQQALGQGPQFIFQYYREEENGRGNFPPRFSGLQFPNYSSELNVNALELDDSALYLCASSTAMNRAYEQYFGPGTRLTVT.

V and J are TRBV12-5 and TRBJ1-1; 9 nucleotides align to TRBD1. Unmatched junction bases numbered 9, after V lost 6 bases and J lost 4 bases. CDR1 and CDR2 from the germline V gene are LGHNT and FRNRAP. There are 15 residues in the CDR3. CDR3 nucleotide sequence: TGTGCTAGTGGGGGACAGGGTAAGAGGGGCACTGAAGCTTTCTTT. It translates to CASGGQGKRGTEAFF.

This clone was counted only a few times. This chain uses TRBV6-5 with TRBJ1-6; the match to TRBD1 covers 9 bases. The CDR3 loop spans 15 amino acids. Germline V gene lookup returns CDR1 MNHEY and CDR2 SVGAGI. Trimming removed 5 bases from V and 10 bases from J; junction bases left unmatched: 9. The CDR3 reads CASSRGTGLRSPLHF. DNA of the CDR3: TGTGCCAGCAGTCGCGGGACAGGGCTTCGATCACCCCTCCACTTT.

The V and J genes are TRBV28 and TRBJ1-4; weak D call: TRBD1 (6 bases). With 6 bases removed from V and 7 bases from J, the gap between germline ends came to 18 bases. The germline gives CDR1 MDHEN, CDR2 SYDVKM. The CDR3 spans 15 residues. DNA of the CDR3: TGTGCCAGCAGCAACACTCAGGGGAGAACTGAAAAACTGTTTTTT. As protein: CASSNTQGRTEKLFF.

The J gene is TRBJ1-4, the V gene TRBV6-6, with D possibly being TRBD1 (5 bases). The CDR3 contains 16 residues. The ends were cut back, 7 bases at V and 0 bases at J, with 15 bases in the middle. The V gene's germline CDR1 is MNHNY and CDR2 SVGAGI (reference sequence). The CDR3 DNA reads as TGTGCCAGCACCGGGACTGTCTCCACAACTAATGAAAAACTGTTTTTT. Translation gives CASTGTVSTTNEKLFF.

The chain combines TRBV12-5 with TRBJ2-7, with TRBD1 identical over 9 bases. With 3 bases clipped from V and 4 bases from J, the junction kept 13 bases outside the gene matches. The CDR3 extends over 17 amino acids. Germline V lookup: CDR1 LGHNT, CDR2 FRNRAP. The CDR3 bases are TGTGCTAGTGGTTTTGCATTAATTGGACAGGGGTTGTACGAGCAGTACTTC. Residues: CASGFALIGQGLYEQYF.

The chain joins TRBV7-7 to TRBJ2-3; D is possibly TRBD2 (6 bases). CDR1 is SSHAT, CDR2 FNYEAQ, per germline (reference sequence). Trimming took off 1 base at V and 1 base at J, with 9 bases between the two ends. The length of the CDR3 is 15 residues. The CDR3 here is CASSLGRGGTDTQYF. The CDR3 coding sequence is TGTGCCAGCAGCTTAGGGCGCGGGGGCACAGATACGCAGTATTTT.

Only one count was recorded for this clone. The chain combines TRBV5-1 with TRBJ1-6; 8 nucleotides match TRBD1. V gave up 4 bases and J gave up 6 bases; unmatched junction bases: 9. CDR1 is SGHRS and CDR2 is YFSETQ in the germline V gene. CDR3 length: 16 residues. The chain's CDR3 is CASSPREDRGNSPLHF. CDR3 sequence (DNA): TGCGCCAGCAGCCCCCGAGAAGACAGGGGTAATTCACCCCTCCACTTT.

This clone was seen only once. The chain carries TRBV6-5 and TRBJ1-2; TRBD1 matches at 9 bases. The CDR3 covers 15 residues. Trimming cost V 6 bases and J 4 bases; bases outside gene matches: 9. Germline V gene data show CDR1 as MNHEY and CDR2 as SVGAGI. This CDR3 is CASSYKGQGSYGYTF. CDR3 in DNA: TGTGCCAGCAGCTATAAGGGACAGGGTAGCTATGGCTACACCTTC.

This clone was detected once. This sequence joins TRBV28 and TRBJ1-5, with a weak D call TRBD1 (5 bases). There are 16 residues in the CDR3. V was shortened by 5 bases and J by 9 bases, with 23 bases between the two germline ends. Germline CDR1 reads MDHEN; CDR2 reads SYDVKM. The CDR3 loop is CASSPKRQFGAGPQHF. As DNA, the CDR3 is TGTGCCAGCAGTCCCAAAAGACAGTTTGGGGCAGGGCCCCAGCATTTT.

The chain is built from TRBV28 and TRBJ1-1; D perhaps matches TRBD1 (6 bases). V was shortened by 7 bases and J by 1 base, with 10 bases between the two germline ends. CDR3 length: 13 amino acids. Germline V gene sequence: CDR1 MDHEN, CDR2 SYDVKM. This CDR3 is CASTPGANTEAFF. In DNA, the CDR3 is TGTGCCAGCACCCCAGGGGCGAACACTGAAGCTTTCTTT.

The chain employs TRBV18 and TRBJ1-2; a weak D match, TRBD1 (5 bases). CDR1 is KGHSH and CDR2 is LQKENI in the germline V gene. This CDR3 is 15 amino acids long. Between the trimmed V and J ends, which lost 1 base and 0 bases, there was a span of 9 bases. In DNA form, the CDR3 reads TGTGCCAGCTCACCACAGGACACAGCTAACTATGGCTACACCTTC. It codes for CASSPQDTANYGYTF.

This clone has more than one count but fewer than ten. The chain carries TRBV4-2 and TRBJ2-1, with 10 nucleotides matching TRBD2. Germline V gene lookup returns CDR1 LGHNA and CDR2 YNFKEQ. This CDR3 has 17 amino acids. Germline trimming cut 1 base from V and 7 bases from J; bases unmatched to any gene: 10. The chain's CDR3 is CASSQGMGSGGINEQFF. CDR3 bases: TGTGCCAGCAGCCAAGGGATGGGTAGCGGGGGGATAAATGAGCAGTTCTTC.

The chain combines TRBV27 with TRBJ1-2; D might be TRBD1 (5 bases). CDR3 length equals 16 residues. The ends were cut back, 8 bases at V and 5 bases at J, with 24 bases in the middle. Germline V gene sequence: CDR1 MNHEY, CDR2 SMNVEV (reference sequence). CDR3 in amino acids: CASSTRGRGFEYGYTF. The CDR3, as DNA: TGTGCCAGCTCAACGCGGGGGAGAGGGTTTGAGTATGGCTACACCTTC.

The J gene is TRBJ1-5, the V gene TRBV29-1, with 10 bases matching TRBD1. V dropped 6 bases and J dropped 5; count of bases not matched to a gene: 4. The CDR3 contains 13 residues. Germline CDR1 reads SQVTM; CDR2 reads ANQGSEA. CDR3 sequence (DNA): TGCAGCGTCGCGACAGGGGGCCATCAGCCCCAGCATTTT. Translation gives CSVATGGHQPQHF.

This clone was found a few times. V and J are TRBV4-3 and TRBJ1-2, with D perhaps TRBD1 (6 bases). The CDR3 runs to 15 residues. Germline values: CDR1 LGHNA, CDR2 YSLEER. Trimming left V 1 base short and J 7 bases short, with 16 bases between. The CDR3 region is CASSQVGDTLTGYTF. Here the CDR3 DNA reads TGCGCCAGCAGCCAAGTGGGGGACACGCTCACTGGCTACACCTTC.

The chain combines TRBV25-1 with TRBJ2-1; 9 bases align to TRBD2. Germline V lookup: CDR1 MGHDK, CDR2 SYGVNS. The CDR3 has 14 amino acids. Unmatched junction bases numbered 5, after V lost 3 bases and J lost 8 bases. This chain's CDR3 is CASSDRRGGDEQFF. DNA of the CDR3: TGTGCCAGCAGTGATCGGCGGGGGGGGGATGAGCAGTTCTTC.

The rearrangement joins TRBV5-1 to TRBJ1-3; 7 bases fit TRBD1. CDR1 SGHRS and CDR2 YFSETQ come from the germline V gene. CDR3 length equals 14 residues. Trimming removed 4 bases from V and 8 bases from J; junction bases left unmatched: 9. The CDR3: CASSQETGRDTIYF. CDR3 sequence (DNA): TGCGCCAGCAGCCAGGAGACAGGGCGGGACACCATATATTTT.

The rearrangement links TRBV9 to TRBJ1-2; TRBD1 matches at 7 bases. The CDR3 is made up of 15 amino acids. V dropped 4 bases and J dropped 8; count of bases not matched to a gene: 14. Germline V gene data show CDR1 as SGDLS and CDR2 as YYNGEE. The CDR3 loop reads CASSPGTVRLGGYTF. As DNA, the CDR3 is TGTGCCAGCAGCCCCGGGACAGTCCGCTTGGGGGGCTACACCTTC.

V and J are TRBV4-1 and TRBJ1-5; unclear D gene. The CDR3 is made up of 17 amino acids. V gave up 0 bases and J gave up 3 bases, with 15 bases separating them. Germline lookup yields CDR1 MGHRA and CDR2 YSYEKL. The CDR3 nucleotides are TGCGCCAGCAGCCAAGAGGGAGTCAAGGGTTCCAATCAGCCCCAGCATTTT. Translated, it gives CASSQEGVKGSNQPQHF.

The gene calls are TRBV5-1 and TRBJ2-5; 7 bases agree with TRBD2. J was trimmed by 1 base and V by 1 base; bases with no gene match: 1. Germline V gene lookup returns CDR1 SGHRS and CDR2 YFSETQ. This CDR3 region has 14 residues. The CDR3 sequence: CASSLWGGQETQYF. In DNA, the CDR3 is TGCGCCAGCAGCTTGTGGGGGGGCCAAGAGACCCAGTACTTC. The variable domain in full, completed from reference TRBV5-1 and TRBJ2-5, reads KAGVTQTPRYLIKTRGQQVTLSCSPISGHRSVSWYQQTPGQGLQFLFEYFSETQRNKGNFPGRFSGRQFSNSRSEMNVSTLELGDSALYLCASSLWGGQETQYFGPGTRLLVL.

This chain connects TRBV19 to TRBJ2-7, with 7 positions matching TRBD2. Germline V lookup: CDR1 LNHDA, CDR2 SQIVND (reference sequence). The junction had 11 bases not matched to a gene; V was cut back by 4 bases and J by 5 bases. The CDR3 is 15 residues long. In DNA form, the CDR3 reads TGTGCCAGTAGTAGGGTCGGAGCGGGGCTTGACGAGCAGTACTTC. It encodes CASSRVGAGLDEQYF.

The chain links TRBV6-5 to TRBJ1-6; perhaps TRBD1 as D (5 bases). Per the germline V gene, CDR1 is MNHEY and CDR2 is SVGAGI. V was shortened by 7 bases and J by 10 bases, with 20 bases between the two germline ends. CDR3 length: 15 amino acids. Here the CDR3 reads CASTRGGGTGSPLHF. In DNA form, the CDR3 reads TGTGCCAGCACCCGCGGGGGAGGGACGGGATCACCCCTCCACTTT.

The chain couples TRBV1 to TRBJ1-5. TRBV1 is a listed pseudogene. The CDR3 has 17 amino acids. DNA for the CDR3: TGCACCAGCAGCCAAGATTCGGGAGAAGGGGAGTATCAGCCCCAGCATTTT. It is translated as CTSSQDSGEGEYQPQHF.

As DNA, the CDR3 is TGTGCCAGCAGCCCACGGTCCTGGACGGGACACTACACCGGGGAGCTGTTTTTT. Translation gives CASSPRSWTGHYTGELFF. This chain joins TRBV9 and TRBJ2-2, with a possible D match to TRBD1 (6 bases). Germline V lookup: CDR1 SGDLS, CDR2 YYNGEE. With 4 bases removed from V and 3 bases from J, the gap between germline ends came to 22 bases. The CDR3 spans 18 residues.

The J gene is TRBJ1-1, the V gene TRBV19; 10 bases align to TRBD1. From germline, CDR1 is LNHDA and CDR2 SQIVND (reference sequence). The CDR3 sequence is 11 residues long. The CDR3 DNA sequence: TGTGCTAGACAGGGGGCCACTGAAGCTTTCTTT. Protein product: CARQGATEAFF.

The chain couples TRBV6-6 to TRBJ1-5, with 11 bases matching TRBD1. Germline V gene lookup returns CDR1 MNHNY and CDR2 SVGAGI (reference sequence). CDR3 length equals 16 residues. V lost 2 bases and J lost 2; bases outside the gene matches: 2. The CDR3 DNA is TGTGCCAGCAGTTACGGGGGACAGGGGGGCAATCAGCCCCAGCATTTT. As protein: CASSYGGQGGNQPQHF.

The rearrangement joins TRBV5-6 to TRBJ2-5; possible D gene TRBD1, 6 bases. Germline-derived CDR1 and CDR2 are SGHDT and YYEEEE. This CDR3 comprises 14 residues. V was clipped by 0 bases and J by 1 base, with 7 bases between them. CDR3 in DNA: TGTGCCAGCAGCTTGGGGACAGTCCAAGAGACCCAGTACTTC. As protein: CASSLGTVQETQYF.